The 7 T cell receptor beta chains below all came from one sample that was sequenced in a study of cytomegalovirus exposure and HLA in healthy donors. The study ran its PCR with 60 Vbeta and 13 Jbeta primers. Assay used: immunoSEQ multiplex PCR; TCRdb lists only in-frame clones, some missing. Of about 130,000 clones in the sample, 79% were seen once. The sequencing sample was made of PBMCs. The receptor source for this set is a man aged 35-49 years in good health and CMV-seropositive.

This clone was detected once. The chain employs TRBV14 and TRBJ2-4; 8 positions match TRBD2. The CDR3 loop spans 15 amino acids. V was clipped by 1 base and J by 7 bases; unmatched bases: 6. Germline V lookup: CDR1 SGHDN, CDR2 FVKESK. The DNA for the CDR3 is TGTGCCAGCAGCCAAGTAACCAGCGGGAGTAACATTCAGTACTTC. As protein: CASSQVTSGSNIQYF.

The chain joins TRBV7-9 to TRBJ2-1; D not resolved. This CDR3 region has 12 residues. V dropped 1 base and J dropped 10 bases, with 8 bases sitting between them. Germline lookup yields CDR1 SEHNR and CDR2 FQNEAQ (reference sequence). The DNA of the CDR3 is TGTGCCAGCAGCTTAGTGGGCCCCGAGCAGTTCTTC. Encoded protein: CASSLVGPEQFF.

This chain links TRBV19 with TRBJ1-1; TRBD1 might be the D (6 bases). The CDR3 has 13 residues. Per germline, CDR1 LNHDA and CDR2 SQIVND (reference sequence). V dropped 3 bases and J dropped 5 bases, with 10 bases sitting between them. The CDR3 bases are TGTGCCAGTAGTATTTTGAGGGGGACTGAAGCTTTCTTT. This gives the protein CASSILRGTEAFF.

The V and J genes are TRBV2 and TRBJ2-5; 9 nucleotides agree with TRBD2. The better agreement between TRBJ2-7 and the DNA end casts doubt on the J call. CDR3 length: 15 amino acids. Germline CDR1 SNHLY, CDR2 FYNNEI. CDR3 in amino acids: CASGTLAGVSYEQYF. CDR3 sequence (DNA): TGTGCCAGCGGAACACTAGCGGGTGTCTCCTACGAGCAGTACTTC.

V and J are TRBV2 and TRBJ1-2; tentatively, D is TRBD1 (5 bases). Per germline, CDR1 SNHLY and CDR2 FYNNEI. The CDR3 contains 13 residues. V lost 6 bases to trimming and J lost 0 bases, with 8 bases between them. The CDR3 nucleotides are TGTGCCAGCAGCACAGGAGCTAACTATGGCTACACCTTC. Protein product: CASSTGANYGYTF.

V gene TRBV28 combines with J gene TRBJ2-7; D might be TRBD1 (6 bases). The ends were cut back, 5 bases at V and 2 bases at J, with 13 bases in the middle. The CDR3 covers 14 residues. Germline V gives CDR1 MDHEN, CDR2 SYDVKM. The CDR3 DNA reads TGTGCCAGCAGTAAACAGGGTATCCCCTACGAGCAGTACTTC. It encodes CASSKQGIPYEQYF.

The J gene is TRBJ2-7, the V gene TRBV5-5, with 9 bases aligning to TRBD1. The CDR3 contains 13 residues. Germline-derived CDR1 and CDR2 are SGHKS and YYEKEE (reference sequence). Trimming removed 4 bases from V and 4 bases from J; junction bases left unmatched: 3. The CDR3 bases are TGTGCCAGCAGCGAGGACAGGGGTTACGAGCAGTACTTC. Amino acids: CASSEDRGYEQYF.